The 15 T cell receptor beta chains presented below share a single source sample, sequenced in a study of cytomegalovirus exposure and HLA in healthy donors. The assay was immunoSEQ multiplex PCR, and TCRdb's table has in-frame clones only and misses some. The repertoire holds more than 75,000 clones, with approximately 93% as singletons. Specimen: PBMCs. These receptors were collected from a man aged 18 to 30 in good health and CMV-seronegative.

This chain uses TRBV5-1 with TRBJ1-1, with TRBD1 identical over 10 bases. Germline-derived CDR1 and CDR2 are SGHRS and YFSETQ. The V segment lost 4 bases and the J segment 0 bases; nucleotides outside the gene matches: 6. This CDR3 region has 16 residues. In DNA form, the CDR3 reads TGCGCCAGCAGCCGGGGACAGGGGTCCCTGAACACTGAAGCTTTCTTT. The encoded protein is CASSRGQGSLNTEAFF. The variable domain in full, completed from reference TRBV5-1 and TRBJ1-1, reads KAGVTQTPRYLIKTRGQQVTLSCSPISGHRSVSWYQQTPGQGLQFLFEYFSETQRNKGNFPGRFSGRQFSNSRSEMNVSTLELGDSALYLCASSRGQGSLNTEAFFGQGTRLTVV.

The chain combines TRBV6-5 with TRBJ1-2, with TRBD1 matching over 9 bases. Germline assignment: CDR1 MNHEY and CDR2 SVGAGI. The CDR3 covers 16 residues. The J segment lost 5 bases and the V segment lost 3 bases, leaving 10 bases of the junction unmatched. The CDR3: CASSYSRLTGGYGYTF. CDR3 in DNA: TGTGCCAGCAGTTATTCTCGTCTGACAGGGGGGTATGGCTACACCTTC.

This clone was recorded a few times. The J gene is TRBJ1-2, the V gene TRBV5-4, with TRBD1 identical over 11 bases. V shed 4 bases, J shed 2 bases, and the junction held 7 bases outside the gene matches. This CDR3 contains 16 residues. Per germline, CDR1 SGHNT and CDR2 YYREEE (reference sequence). CDR3 coding DNA: TGTGCCAGCAGCCCGCGGGACAGGGGGACCAACTATGGCTACACCTTC. Translation: CASSPRDRGTNYGYTF.

This clone was detected a few times. J is TRBJ1-6 and V is TRBV25-1; TRBD1 might be the D (5 bases). This CDR3 contains 14 residues. Trimming cost V 2 bases and J 10 bases, with 12 bases left between them. Looked up from germline, CDR1 is MGHDK and CDR2 is SYGVNS. CDR3 region: CASSEGQGRSPLHF. As DNA, the CDR3 is TGTGCCAGCAGTGAAGGGCAGGGCCGATCACCCCTCCACTTT.

V gene TRBV4-3 combines with J gene TRBJ1-2, with 8 bases fitting TRBD1. The CDR3 contains 16 residues. J gave up 6 bases and V 0 bases, and 9 bases lay outside the gene matches. The germline CDR1 and CDR2 sequences are LGHNA and YSLEER. The CDR3 nucleotides are TGCGCCAGCAGCCAAGAGGGCCCGGGACAGGTGCATGGCTACACCTTC. Translation gives CASSQEGPGQVHGYTF.

CDR3 loop: CASSQGQLGEQRNQPQHF. The CDR3 nucleotides read TGCGCCAGCAGCCAAGGCCAGCTTGGTGAACAGCGCAATCAGCCCCAGCATTTT. This chain connects TRBV4-1 to TRBJ1-5; D gene ambiguous. Per germline, CDR1 MGHRA and CDR2 YSYEKL. This CDR3 is built from 18 residues. V lost 1 base and J lost 2, with 18 bases in between.

The rearrangement uses TRBV7-6 and TRBJ2-7; 10 positions match TRBD2. The germline gives CDR1 SGHVS, CDR2 FNYEAQ. With 4 bases clipped from V and 5 bases from J, the junction kept 5 bases outside the gene matches. This CDR3 has 14 residues. DNA of the CDR3: TGTGCCAGCAGCTCCGGACTAGCGGCACACGAGCAGTACTTC. Its protein product is CASSSGLAAHEQYF. Complete variable domain (other parts from reference TRBV7-6 and TRBJ2-7): GAGVSQSPRYKVTKRGQDVALRCDPISGHVSLYWYRQALGQGPEFLTYFNYEAQQDKSGLPNDRFSAERPEGSISTLTIQRTEQRDSAMYRCASSSGLAAHEQYFGPGTRLTVT.

The chain recombines TRBV4-1 with TRBJ2-3; no definite D call. The V gene's germline CDR1 is MGHRA and CDR2 YSYEKL. V gave up 3 bases and J gave up 1 base, with 20 bases separating them. CDR3 length: 18 amino acids. CDR3 nucleotides: TGCGCCAGCAGCCAGAAGACGATGGTAGGAGTTGGCACAGATACGCAGTATTTT. This gives the protein CASSQKTMVGVGTDTQYF.

CDR3 amino acids: CASSLTCRTRTCYNEQFF. CDR3 coding DNA: TGTGCCAGCAGCTTAACGTGTAGGACTAGGACCTGCTACAATGAGCAGTTCTTC. This chain joins TRBV7-3 and TRBJ2-1; 7 bases match TRBD2. V shed 0 bases and J 3 bases; nucleotides not matched to a gene: 11. This CDR3 spans 18 amino acids. CDR1 is SGHTA and CDR2 is FQGTGA in the germline V gene.

This clone appeared once. The V and J genes are TRBV5-1 and TRBJ2-7; possibly TRBD1 for D (6 bases). V lost 0 bases, J lost 3 bases, and 10 bases lay in between. The length of the CDR3 is 14 residues. Germline lookup yields CDR1 SGHRS and CDR2 YFSETQ. The CDR3 sequence is CASSLEGQHYEQYF. CDR3 in DNA: TGCGCCAGCAGCTTGGAAGGACAGCACTACGAGCAGTACTTC.

This sequence joins TRBV5-4 and TRBJ2-1, with D hard to call. This CDR3 has 15 residues. V dropped 0 bases and J dropped 10 bases, with 17 bases sitting between them. CDR1 and CDR2 from the germline V gene are SGHNT and YYREEE (reference sequence). The CDR3 region is CASSLVSITRSEQFF. In DNA form, the CDR3 reads TGTGCCAGCAGCTTGGTGTCGATAACTCGGTCCGAGCAGTTCTTC.

This sequence joins TRBV27 and TRBJ1-2; maybe TRBD1 (6 bases). The V end was cut by 6 bases, the J end by 6 bases, with 11 bases between. The CDR3 is 12 residues long. Germline V gene sequence: CDR1 MNHEY, CDR2 SMNVEV (reference sequence). In DNA form, the CDR3 reads TGTGCCAGCAGGACAGGCGTCAATGGCTACACCTTC. It translates to CASRTGVNGYTF.

The J gene is TRBJ2-5, the V gene TRBV4-1; perhaps TRBD1 as D (6 bases). The length of the CDR3 is 15 residues. CDR1 is MGHRA and CDR2 is YSYEKL in the germline V gene. Trimming stripped 2 bases from V and 4 bases from J, with 14 bases between. In DNA, the CDR3 is TGCGCCAGCAGCCAAACTACGTGGGGGCGAGAGACCCAGTACTTC. Residues: CASSQTTWGRETQYF.

The V and J genes are TRBV19 and TRBJ1-1; 8 positions match TRBD1. The germline CDR1 and CDR2 sequences are LNHDA and SQIVND (reference sequence). The CDR3 sequence is 17 residues long. V lost 5 bases and J lost 0; bases outside the gene matches: 11. The CDR3: CASSSLDRALMNTEAFF. CDR3 DNA sequence: TGTGCCAGTAGTTCCCTGGACAGGGCCTTAATGAACACTGAAGCTTTCTTT. The entire variable domain, with the rest obtained from reference TRBV19 and TRBJ1-1, is as follows: DGGITQSPKYLFRKEGQNVTLSCEQNLNHDAMYWYRQDPGQGLRLIYYSQIVNDFQKGDIAEGYSVSREKKESFPLTVTSAQKNPTAFYLCASSSLDRALMNTEAFFGQGTRLTVV.

This chain links TRBV29-1 with TRBJ2-4; maybe TRBD1 (7 bases). V was cut by 3 bases and J by 5 bases, with 14 bases left in between. Germline CDR1 and CDR2: SQVTM and ANQGSEA. CDR3 size: 14 residues. This CDR3 reads CSVDQGGGENIQYF. The CDR3 nucleotides are TGCAGCGTTGACCAGGGGGGAGGTGAAAACATTCAGTACTTC.